The rows below give T cell receptor beta chains drawn from one sample of a study of molecular identifiers for immune sequencing clone quantification. TCRdb re-called the PCR reads through MiXCR, storing one row per CDR3 protein. The sample yields a few hundred thousand distinct CDR3 sequences, around 21% seen once. Sequenced sample: naive CD8+ T cells from blood, with Jurkat cell RNA spiked in. These receptor sequences come from a human donor in good health. Some libraries in this study had Jurkat cell RNA spiked in. Both conserved end residues are part of each CDR3. D genes are given only for firm matches. Some rows have no size entry. The others give once, few or many, or a class for an expanded clone.

NA	TRBV30	TRBJ1-3	NA	CAWAFFSGNTIYF	TGTGCCTGGGCCTTCTTCTCTGGAAACACCATATATTTT
TRBD2	TRBV20-1	TRBJ2-1	few	CSASVSGGTYNEQFF	TGCAGTGCTAGCGTTAGCGGGGGGACTTACAATGAGCAGTTCTTC
TRBD1	TRBV5-1	TRBJ2-1	few	CASSFSGQKFF	TGCGCCAGCAGTTTTTCGGGACAGAAGTTCTTC
NA	TRBV4-1	TRBJ2-5	many	CASSQDPRGAYQETQYF	TGCGCCAGCAGCCAAGACCCCAGGGGCGCTTACCAAGAGACCCAGTACTTC
NA	TRBV4-1	TRBJ2-5	many	CASSQGRDQYF	TGCGCCAGCAGCCAGGGTAGGGACCAGTACTTC
NA	TRBV4-1	TRBJ1-4	many	CASSQDPRRSEKLFF	TGCGCCAGCAGCCAAGACCCACGGCGGAGCGAAAAACTGTTTTTT
TRBD2	TRBV14	TRBJ2-1	NA	CASSQTSGLYNEQFF	TGTGCCAGCAGCCAAACTAGCGGACTATACAATGAGCAGTTCTTC
TRBD1	TRBV7-9	TRBJ2-1	NA	CASSLVSWDRVIF	TGTGCCAGCAGCTTAGTATCTTGGGACAGGGTGATCTTC
NA	TRBV13	TRBJ1-2	many	CASSFRGTNYGYTF	TGTGCCAGCAGTTTTCGGGGCACGAACTATGGCTACACCTTC
NA	TRBV6-6	TRBJ2-7	few	CASTTGVGSYEQYF	TGTGCCAGCACCACGGGGGTGGGATCCTACGAGCAGTACTTC
TRBD1	TRBV24-1	TRBJ1-5	NA	CATRGQGRVGAQHF	TGTGCCACCAGGGGACAGGGGCGCGTCGGGGCCCAGCATTTT
TRBD2	TRBV5-6	TRBJ2-3	many	CASSLVSSGFTDTQYF	TGTGCCAGCAGCTTGGTGTCTAGCGGATTTACAGATACGCAGTATTTT
NA	TRBV6-5	TRBJ2-5	few	CASSYGFETQYF	TGTGCCAGCAGTTACGGTTTTGAGACCCAGTACTTC
NA	TRBV28	TRBJ1-5	few	CASRDRLIGNQPQHF	TGTGCCAGCAGGGACAGATTGATCGGGAATCAGCCCCAGCATTTT
TRBD2	TRBV20-1	TRBJ2-1	NA	CSARWELASYDEQFF	TGCAGTGCTAGATGGGAACTAGCGAGTTACGATGAGCAGTTCTTC
NA	TRBV4-3	TRBJ1-5	NA	CASSQGLGVSNQPQHF	TGCGCCAGCAGCCAAGGACTCGGGGTTAGCAATCAGCCCCAGCATTTT
TRBD1	TRBV6-2/TRBV6-3	TRBJ2-3	few	CASSYSEFGTGNTDTQYF	TGTGCCAGCAGTTACTCCGAGTTCGGGACAGGGAACACAGATACGCAGTATTTT
NA	TRBV12-3/TRBV12-4	TRBJ1-2	once	CASRSTGYGYGYTF	TGTGCCAGCAGATCGACAGGATATGGCTATGGCTACACCTTC
NA	TRBV6-2/TRBV6-3	TRBJ1-1	many	CASAIDRSTEAFF	TGTGCCAGCGCAATAGATAGGAGCACTGAAGCTTTCTTT
NA	TRBV10-3	TRBJ2-5	NA	CAISESEGGEDQETQYF	TGTGCCATCAGTGAGTCGGAGGGAGGAGAAGACCAAGAGACCCAGTACTTC
NA	TRBV12-3/TRBV12-4	TRBJ2-7	NA	CACSSNGDEQYF	TGTGCCTGCAGTTCCAACGGTGACGAGCAGTACTTC
TRBD2	TRBV7-9	TRBJ2-7	many	CASSSSGRAYEQYF	TGTGCCAGCAGCTCTAGCGGGAGGGCCTACGAGCAGTACTTC
NA	TRBV9	TRBJ2-1	many	CASSEGSYNEQFF	TGTGCCAGCAGCGAGGGCTCCTACAATGAGCAGTTCTTC
NA	TRBV9	TRBJ2-1	few	CASSVAGGPLNEQFF	TGTGCCAGCAGCGTAGCGGGGGGCCCCCTGAATGAGCAGTTCTTC
TRBD1	TRBV5-4	TRBJ2-7	NA	CASSLGGQGPHYEQYF	TGTGCCAGCAGCTTGGGGGGACAGGGACCTCACTACGAGCAGTACTTC
TRBD1	TRBV7-2	TRBJ2-7	NA	CASNIGQVSYEQYF	TGTGCCAGCAACATCGGACAGGTCTCCTACGAGCAGTACTTC
NA	TRBV4-1	TRBJ1-6	few	CASSQVTGYNSPLHF	TGCGCCAGCAGCCAAGTAACCGGCTATAATTCACCCCTCCACTTT
TRBD2	TRBV9	TRBJ2-3	NA	CASSGGHLAGAADTQYF	TGTGCCAGCAGCGGGGGACATTTAGCGGGGGCGGCAGATACGCAGTATTTT
TRBD1	TRBV7-9	TRBJ2-2	few	CASSGTGGAGTGELFF	TGTGCCAGCAGCGGGACAGGGGGCGCCGGAACCGGGGAGCTGTTTTTT
NA	TRBV5-8	TRBJ2-7	few	CASSSREWYEQYF	TGTGCCAGCAGCTCAAGGGAATGGTACGAGCAGTACTTC
NA	TRBV20-1	TRBJ1-4	many	CSARAWESEEKLFF	TGCAGTGCTAGAGCCTGGGAATCGGAAGAAAAACTGTTTTTT